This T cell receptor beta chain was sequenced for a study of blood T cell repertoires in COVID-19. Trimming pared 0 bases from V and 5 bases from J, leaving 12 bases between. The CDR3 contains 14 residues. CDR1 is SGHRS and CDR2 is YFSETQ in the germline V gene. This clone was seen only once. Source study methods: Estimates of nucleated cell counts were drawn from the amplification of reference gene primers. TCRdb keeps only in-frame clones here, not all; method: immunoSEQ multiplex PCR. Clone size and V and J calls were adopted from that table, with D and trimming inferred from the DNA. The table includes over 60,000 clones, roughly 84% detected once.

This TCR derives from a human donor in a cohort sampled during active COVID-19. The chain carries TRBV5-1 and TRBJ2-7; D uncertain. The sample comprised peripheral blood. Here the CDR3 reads CASSLVQVVDEQYF. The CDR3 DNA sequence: TGCGCCAGCAGCTTGGTGCAGGTTGTGGACGAGCAGTACTTC. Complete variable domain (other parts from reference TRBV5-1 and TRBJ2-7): KAGVTQTPRYLIKTRGQQVTLSCSPISGHRSVSWYQQTPGQGLQFLFEYFSETQRNKGNFPGRFSGRQFSNSRSEMNVSTLELGDSALYLCASSLVQVVDEQYFGPGTRLTVT.